The next 9 T cell receptor beta chains were all read from a single sample in a study of blood T cell repertoires in COVID-19. TCRdb's table, derived via immunoSEQ multiplex PCR, lists solely in-frame clones and lacks some. The repertoire consists of a few hundred thousand clones, with roughly 86% occurring once and the leading ten covering about 7.6%. The sequenced material came from peripheral blood. The receptors here all came from a woman in her 70s with active or convalescent COVID-19.

The sample holds many counts of this clone. V and J are TRBV27 and TRBJ2-5, with 8 bases identical to TRBD1. V lost 6 bases to trimming and J lost 4 bases; unmatched junction nucleotides: 4. The CDR3 length is 13 residues. The germline V gene encodes CDR1 MNHEY and CDR2 SMNVEV (reference sequence). CDR3 amino acids: CASRQGAGETQYF. Here the CDR3 DNA reads TGTGCCAGCAGGCAGGGGGCTGGAGAGACCCAGTACTTC.

This clone has only one observation. V is TRBV4-3 and J is TRBJ1-4, with D possibly TRBD1 on 5 matching bases. CDR3 size: 15 residues. Trimming took 0 bases from V and 4 from J, leaving 9 bases between them. CDR1 and CDR2 (germline): LGHNA, YSLEER. This CDR3 is CASSQEPGRNEKLFF. The DNA for the CDR3 is TGCGCCAGCAGCCAAGAACCAGGGCGTAATGAAAAACTGTTTTTT.

The chain couples TRBV12-3 or TRBV12-4 to TRBJ1-2, with 7 bases lining up with TRBD1. The CDR3 length is 13 residues. J lost 1 base, V lost 6 bases, and 2 bases had no gene match. CDR3 in amino acids: CASRGDSNYGYTF. CDR3 in DNA: TGTGCCAGCAGGGGGGACAGTAACTATGGCTACACCTTC.

V is TRBV12-3 or TRBV12-4 and J is TRBJ2-2; no clear D gene. The CDR3 is 13 residues long. V lost 3 bases to trimming and J lost 7 bases, with 9 bases between them. The CDR3, as DNA: TGTGCCAGCAGTTTTTCAGGATTCGGGGAGCTGTTTTTT. Translation: CASSFSGFGELFF.

The chain links TRBV28 to TRBJ2-5; 7 bases fit TRBD1. Germline trimming cut 5 bases from V and 6 bases from J; bases unmatched to any gene: 9. The CDR3 spans 14 residues. Germline V lookup: CDR1 MDHEN, CDR2 SYDVKM. CDR3 residues: CASSRLQGIQTQYF. In DNA form, the CDR3 reads TGTGCCAGCAGTCGGTTACAGGGGATACAGACCCAGTACTTC.

The chain links TRBV19 to TRBJ1-5; possibly TRBD1 for D (5 bases). V was cut by 9 bases and J by 8 bases, with 20 bases left in between. The CDR3 runs 14 residues. Germline V CDR1 and CDR2: LNHDA, SQIVND (reference sequence). Here the CDR3 DNA reads TGTGCCAGCCTCCACAGGTTCGGTAAGGAGCCCCAGCATTTT. Translation: CASLHRFGKEPQHF. The whole variable domain, filled in from reference TRBV19 and TRBJ1-5, reads DGGITQSPKYLFRKEGQNVTLSCEQNLNHDAMYWYRQDPGQGLRLIYYSQIVNDFQKGDIAEGYSVSREKKESFPLTVTSAQKNPTAFYLCASLHRFGKEPQHFGDGTRLSIL.

This clone appeared once. The chain uses TRBV18 and TRBJ2-2; TRBD2 matches at 9 bases. Trimming removed 0 bases from V and 0 bases from J; junction bases left unmatched: 5. This CDR3 has 18 residues. Germline V gene data show CDR1 as KGHSH and CDR2 as LQKENI. Here the CDR3 reads CASSPPAGGRANTGELFF. The CDR3 DNA is TGTGCCAGCTCACCACCAGCGGGGGGCCGCGCGAACACCGGGGAGCTGTTTTTT.

V and J are TRBV3-1 (or the pseudogene TRBV3-2) and TRBJ1-6; 11 bases match TRBD1. The CDR3 extends over 15 amino acids. Germline V gives CDR1 LGHDT, CDR2 YNNKEL (reference sequence). The trim removed 4 bases at V and 11 bases at J, leaving 7 bases unmatched. The CDR3 region is CASSPPGQGGAPLHF. DNA for the CDR3: TGTGCCAGCAGCCCCCCGGGACAGGGGGGAGCACCCCTCCACTTT.

The CDR3 protein is CASSNSYNSPLHF. CDR3 coding DNA: TGTGCCAGCAGTAACTCCTATAATTCACCCCTCCACTTT. V is TRBV5-4 and J is TRBJ1-6; no firm D call. Germline CDR1 reads SGHNT; CDR2 reads YYREEE (reference sequence). V lost 5 bases and J 0 bases, leaving 3 bases between the germline ends. The CDR3 totals 13 residues.